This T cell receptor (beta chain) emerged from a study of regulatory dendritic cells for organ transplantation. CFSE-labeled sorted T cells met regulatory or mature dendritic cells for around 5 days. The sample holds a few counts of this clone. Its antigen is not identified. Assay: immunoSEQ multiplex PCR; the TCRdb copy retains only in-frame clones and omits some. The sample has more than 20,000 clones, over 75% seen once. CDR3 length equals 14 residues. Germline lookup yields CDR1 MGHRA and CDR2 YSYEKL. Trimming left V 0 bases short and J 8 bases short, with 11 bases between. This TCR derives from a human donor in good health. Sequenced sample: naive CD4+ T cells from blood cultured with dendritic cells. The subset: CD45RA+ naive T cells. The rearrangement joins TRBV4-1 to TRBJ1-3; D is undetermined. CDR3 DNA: TGCGCCAGCAGCCAAGAACTCGCTTCGGACACCATATATTTT. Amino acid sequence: CASSQELASDTIYF.